Given below is one T cell receptor beta chain in context. The antigen remains unidentified. The CDR3 is 18 residues long. Germline values: CDR1 KGHSH, CDR2 LQKENI. The ends lost 2 bases at V and 0 bases at J; junction bases unmatched: 9. This sample was included in a study of cytomegalovirus exposure and HLA in healthy donors. Whole-study findings and limits: In the analysis, some V segments, TRBV6-2 and TRBV6-3 included, were excluded as indistinguishable. In a later analysis, TCR beta V- and J-gene trimming showed a link to a missense DCLRE1C variant.

PCR was performed using 60 Vbeta and 13 Jbeta primers. Generated by immunoSEQ multiplex PCR, the TCRdb table keeps only in-frame clones and is missing some. The table lists roughly 100,000 clones, 73% of them singletons. The specimen was PBMCs. This clonotype originated in a man between 35 and 55 years old in good health and CMV-seronegative. This chain uses TRBV18 with TRBJ2-7, with 11 bases lining up with TRBD2. The CDR3 nucleotides are TGTGCCAGCTCACCAGTTGGGACTAGCGGTGGCAGCTCCTACGAGCAGTACTTC. Translation: CASSPVGTSGGSSYEQYF.